This record covers a single T cell receptor beta chain. No antigen is known for it. The data stem from a study of T cell repertoires in cytomegalovirus infection. Across the study: Shared public TCR beta signatures pointed to both CMV infection and a matching HLA type.

TCRdb independently ran MiXCR on the reads; one entry per CDR3 protein. The sample has hundreds of thousands of distinct CDR3 sequences; approximately 33% are singletons. The sequencing used cultured PBMCs, collected from culture after CMV antigen stimulation. The sequence was collected from a human donor in good health (CMV status not recorded). Some clones in this sample may be carry-over from other donors' samples.

CDR3 loop: CASSSSTGGRRQPQHF. The CDR3 nucleotides read TGTGCCAGTAGTAGCTCCACAGGGGGCCGCAGGCAGCCCCAGCATTTT. J is TRBJ1-5 and V is TRBV19; 9 bases line up with TRBD1. V dropped 4 bases and J dropped 7; count of bases not matched to a gene: 11. CDR1 and CDR2 from the germline V gene are LNHDA and SQIVND (reference sequence). This CDR3 is built from 16 residues.